The 21 T cell receptor beta chains below come from one sample, sequenced in a study of T cell responses to AZD1222 COVID-19 vaccine. Method: immunoSEQ multiplex PCR; TCRdb's copy keeps in-frame clones and lacks some. The profile shows approximately 220,000 clones, about 93% of them singletons. Sequencing used peripheral blood, obtained on day 0 of MenACWY control vaccination. These receptors all stem from an adult in good health.

The chain uses TRBV7-3 and TRBJ1-6; D is uncertain. The V and J ends lost 5 bases and 7 bases respectively, with 15 bases between them. Per the germline V gene, CDR1 is SGHTA and CDR2 is FQGTGA. CDR3 length equals 15 residues. The CDR3 sequence is CASSAGGRPNSPLHF. The CDR3 region has the DNA TGTGCCAGCAGCGCAGGTGGGAGGCCGAATTCACCCCTCCACTTT.

This clone was seen once. The V call is TRBV28, the J call TRBJ1-1; 8 bases fit TRBD1. CDR3 length: 15 amino acids. The V gene's germline CDR1 is MDHEN and CDR2 SYDVKM. V shed 5 bases, J shed 6 bases, and the junction held 11 bases outside the gene matches. The CDR3 DNA sequence: TGTGCCAGCAGTGGAGGCTCGACAGGGGCCCCTGAAGCTTTCTTT. Amino acid sequence: CASSGGSTGAPEAFF.

The chain employs TRBV6-2 or TRBV6-3 and TRBJ1-3; D unresolved. Germline loops: CDR1 MNHEY, CDR2 SVGEGT. The V end lost 10 bases, the J end lost 0 bases, and 10 bases lay between the germline ends. CDR3 size: 13 residues. Here the CDR3 DNA reads TGTGCCACCAGCGGGAGCTCTGGAAACACCATATATTTT. This gives the protein CATSGSSGNTIYF.

As DNA, the CDR3 is TGTGCCTGGAGTGTACAAAGGGGAAACACCATATATTTT. This encodes CAWSVQRGNTIYF. The V gene is TRBV30, the J gene TRBJ1-3; no clear D gene. V lost 0 bases to trimming and J lost 4 bases, with 7 bases between them. Germline CDR1 reads GTSNPN; CDR2 reads SVGIG (reference sequence). The CDR3 sequence is 13 residues long.

The V gene is TRBV6-2 or TRBV6-3, the J gene TRBJ1-6; D uncertain. CDR3 length: 12 amino acids. V was shortened by 0 bases and J by 10 bases, with 4 bases between the two germline ends. CDR1 MNHEY and CDR2 SVGEGT come from the germline V gene. Here the CDR3 reads CASSYSLSPLHF. The CDR3 DNA sequence: TGTGCCAGCAGTTACTCGCTATCACCCCTCCACTTT.

The chain recombines TRBV11-1 with TRBJ2-7; D tentatively reads TRBD1 or TRBD2 (7 bases each). The CDR3 has 15 amino acids. Germline V gene lookup returns CDR1 SGHAT and CDR2 FQDESV (reference sequence). V was shortened by 10 bases and J by 0 bases, with 19 bases between the two germline ends. CDR3: CATGGGLAVSYEQYF. Here the CDR3 DNA reads TGTGCCACAGGGGGGGGTCTAGCGGTCTCCTACGAGCAGTACTTC.

This chain joins TRBV7-2 and TRBJ2-5; 8 nucleotides match TRBD1. With V trimmed by 5 bases and J by 5 bases, 4 bases remained unmatched. The CDR3 contains 13 residues. Germline V CDR1 and CDR2: SGHTA, FQGNSA. CDR3 sequence reads: CASSPWDRETQYF. CDR3 DNA sequence: TGTGCCAGCAGCCCTTGGGACAGGGAGACCCAGTACTTC.

This chain links TRBV7-2 with TRBJ1-4; D is perhaps TRBD1 (5 bases). This CDR3 contains 15 residues. Germline V gives CDR1 SGHTA, CDR2 FQGNSA. With 0 bases removed from V and 10 bases from J, the gap between germline ends came to 15 bases. CDR3 in DNA: TGTGCCAGCAGCTTAGCGGGGGAGAGAGGTGGAAAACTGTTTTTT. It specifies CASSLAGERGGKLFF.

V is TRBV7-2 and J is TRBJ1-5, with a weak D call TRBD1 (5 bases). CDR1 and CDR2 (germline): SGHTA, FQGNSA. The CDR3 spans 16 residues. The V gene lost 5 bases and the J gene lost 2 bases, with 16 bases spanning the gap. CDR3 sequence reads: CASSIHGTRGNQPQHF. Here the CDR3 DNA reads TGTGCCAGCAGCATACATGGGACTCGGGGCAATCAGCCCCAGCATTTT.

The rearrangement joins TRBV11-2 to TRBJ2-5, with no clear D. Trimming took 5 bases from V and 2 from J, leaving 15 bases between them. This CDR3 spans 15 amino acids. Germline-derived CDR1 and CDR2 are SGHAT and FQNNGV. The CDR3, as DNA: TGTGCCAGCAGCGTTAATAACGGAATGCAAGAGACCCAGTACTTC. Translated, it gives CASSVNNGMQETQYF.

This clone occurred a few times. Other DNA sequences in the sample encode the same CDR3. V and J are TRBV28 and TRBJ1-2; 7 bases agree with TRBD1. The CDR3 consists of 13 residues. Germline V gene data show CDR1 as MDHEN and CDR2 as SYDVKM. Unmatched junction bases numbered 4, after V lost 4 bases and J lost 5 bases. DNA of the CDR3: TGTGCCAGCAGTTCCGGGACAGAATATGGCTACACCTTC. This encodes CASSSGTEYGYTF.

J is TRBJ2-5 and V is TRBV11-3; 9 nucleotides match TRBD2. CDR1 and CDR2 from the germline V gene are SGHNT and YENEEA. The CDR3 totals 16 residues. V lost 1 base, J lost 1 base, and 4 bases stayed unmatched. This chain's CDR3 is CASSLASGTGQETQYF. The CDR3 DNA sequence: TGTGCCAGCAGCTTAGCTAGCGGGACCGGCCAAGAGACCCAGTACTTC.

Only one count was recorded for this clone. The rearrangement uses TRBV15 and TRBJ1-5; D unclear. This CDR3 is 17 amino acids long. Per the germline V gene, CDR1 is LNHNV and CDR2 is YYDKDF (reference sequence). V lost 0 bases and J 2 bases, leaving 14 bases between the germline ends. The chain's CDR3 is CATSRDLVGFGNQPQHF. The CDR3 nucleotides are TGTGCCACCAGCAGAGATCTGGTGGGGTTCGGCAATCAGCCCCAGCATTTT.

The chain has TRBV4-3 and TRBJ2-1, with D possibly being TRBD1 or TRBD2 (5 bases each). The V gene's germline CDR1 is LGHNA and CDR2 YSLEER. Trimming stripped 1 base from V and 2 bases from J, with 9 bases between. The CDR3 has 15 residues. In DNA form, the CDR3 reads TGCGCCAGCAGCCAAGGGCAGGGACCCTACAATGAGCAGTTCTTC. Encoded protein: CASSQGQGPYNEQFF.

The CDR3 loop reads CASSEGARRETQYF. In DNA form, the CDR3 reads TGTGCCAGCTCGGAGGGGGCCCGACGGGAGACCCAGTACTTC. This chain joins TRBV2 and TRBJ2-5, with a weak D call TRBD1 (7 bases). Germline V CDR1 and CDR2: SNHLY, FYNNEI. The V end was cut by 8 bases, the J end by 5 bases, with 18 bases between. The CDR3 length is 14 residues. The variable domain in full, with the rest retrieved from reference TRBV2 and TRBJ2-5, is EPEVTQTPSHQVTQMGQEVILRCVPISNHLYFYWYRQILGQKVEFLVSFYNNEISEKSEIFDDQFSVERPDGSNFTLKIRSTKLEDSAMYFCASSEGARRETQYFGPGTRLLVL.

Here the CDR3 reads CASSPDSRSYEQYF. The CDR3 region has the DNA TGTGCCAGCAGCCCAGACAGCAGATCCTACGAGCAGTACTTC. The chain links TRBV11-2 to TRBJ2-7; D possibly corresponds to TRBD1 (5 bases). CDR3 length: 14 amino acids. Germline-derived CDR1 and CDR2 are SGHAT and FQNNGV. Trimming took off 5 bases at V and 1 base at J, with 12 bases between the two ends.

The chain is built from TRBV15 and TRBJ2-5, with a possible D match to TRBD1 (6 bases). V was clipped by 2 bases and J by 1 base, with 14 bases between them. The CDR3 is 16 residues long. From germline, CDR1 is LNHNV and CDR2 YYDKDF (reference sequence). The CDR3 DNA reads as TGTGCCACCAGCAGAAACCGGCAAGGGGGCCAAGAGACCCAGTACTTC. This codes for CATSRNRQGGQETQYF.

This chain joins TRBV28 and TRBJ1-4, with 10 bases that match TRBD1. V shed 3 bases, J shed 9 bases, and the junction held 10 bases outside the gene matches. Per the germline V gene, CDR1 is MDHEN and CDR2 is SYDVKM. This CDR3 comprises 16 residues. CDR3 sequence reads: CASSFSSPGQGKKLFF. The DNA for the CDR3 is TGTGCCAGCAGTTTCTCATCCCCGGGACAGGGGAAAAAACTGTTTTTT.

This chain joins TRBV27 and TRBJ1-3; no firm D call. The CDR3 has 15 amino acids. Germline V lookup: CDR1 MNHEY, CDR2 SMNVEV (reference sequence). The ends were cut back, 6 bases at V and 0 bases at J, with 12 bases in the middle. CDR3 in DNA: TGTGCCAGCAGACGGAGTGGCGTCTCTGGAAACACCATATATTTT. Its protein is CASRRSGVSGNTIYF.

V is TRBV5-8 and J is TRBJ2-1; perhaps TRBD2 as D (6 bases). The CDR3 loop spans 13 amino acids. Germline V lookup: CDR1 SGHTS, CDR2 YDEGEE. Trimming pared 3 bases from V and 4 bases from J, leaving 8 bases between. CDR3 sequence: CASSSREYNEQFF. CDR3 nucleotide sequence: TGTGCCAGCAGCTCCCGGGAGTACAATGAGCAGTTCTTC.

Concerning this clone itself: The junction does not match germline at one end; this may be a read error. The chain has TRBV11-2 and TRBJ1-4, with TRBD1 matching over 7 bases. CDR3 length equals 12 residues. Germline lookup yields CDR1 SGHAT and CDR2 FQNNGV. CDR3 DNA sequence: TGTGCCAGTAGCTTCAGGGGGGAAAAACTGTTTTTT. Translation: CASSFRGEKLFF.